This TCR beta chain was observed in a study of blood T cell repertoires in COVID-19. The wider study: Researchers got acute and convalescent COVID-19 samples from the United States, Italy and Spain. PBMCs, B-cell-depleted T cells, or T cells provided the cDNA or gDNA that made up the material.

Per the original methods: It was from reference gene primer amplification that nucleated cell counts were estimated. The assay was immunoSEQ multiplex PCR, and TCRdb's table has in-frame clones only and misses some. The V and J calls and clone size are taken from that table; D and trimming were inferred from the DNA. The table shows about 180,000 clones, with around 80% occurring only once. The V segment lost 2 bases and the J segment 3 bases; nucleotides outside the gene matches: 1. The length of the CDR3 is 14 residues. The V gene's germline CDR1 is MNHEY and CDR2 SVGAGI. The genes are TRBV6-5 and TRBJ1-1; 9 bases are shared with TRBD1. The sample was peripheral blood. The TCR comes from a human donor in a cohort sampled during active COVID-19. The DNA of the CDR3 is TGTGCCAGCAGTTACGGGGACAGGGACACTGAAGCTTTCTTT. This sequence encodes CASSYGDRDTEAFF.